This entry lists 21 T cell receptor beta chains sequenced from one sample in a study of neurological immune-mediated disorders. Time point of the sample: longitudinal time-point 1 (baseline). TCRdb called the 5' RACE reads again in MiXCR, with one record for every CDR3 protein. The data contain 64,000 or so distinct CDR3 sequences, roughly a tenth of them singletons. Specimen: PBMCs. The receptors derive from a young man in good health.

There are many counts of this clonotype. V usage is TRBV15 and J usage is TRBJ1-3, with D hard to call. V was pared by 1 base and J by 2 bases, with 9 bases between. Germline V CDR1 and CDR2: LNHNV, YYDKDF (reference sequence). CDR3 length: 15 amino acids. In DNA, the CDR3 is TGTGCCACCAGCAGAGGTTCCGGGACTGGAAACACCATATATTTT. Translating it yields CATSRGSGTGNTIYF.

This clonotype was picked up many times. The rearrangement links TRBV24-1 to TRBJ2-1, with D hard to call. Looked up from germline, CDR1 is KGHDR and CDR2 is SFDVKD. The V end was cut by 6 bases, the J end by 6 bases, with 8 bases between. The CDR3 length is 12 residues. The CDR3 bases are TGTGCCACCAGTCCCAGCAGCAATGAGCAGTTCTTC. Encoded protein: CATSPSSNEQFF.

This clonotype has at least ten counts. The J gene is TRBJ1-1, the V gene TRBV5-1; tentative D call: TRBD1 (6 bases). The CDR3 runs 16 residues. V was cut by 0 bases and J by 1 base, with 13 bases left in between. Germline V gene data show CDR1 as SGHRS and CDR2 as YFSETQ. The CDR3 spells CASSLGAGVTNTEAFF. CDR3 nucleotides: TGCGCCAGCAGCTTGGGGGCAGGGGTTACGAACACTGAAGCTTTCTTT.

This clonotype appeared many times. V and J are TRBV7-9 and TRBJ1-3; perhaps TRBD1 as D (5 bases). This CDR3 has 15 amino acids. The germline V gene has CDR1 SEHNR and CDR2 FQNEAQ (reference sequence). V lost 5 bases and J lost 3, with 14 bases in between. CDR3 protein: CASSPQGRGGNTIYF. The DNA for the CDR3 is TGTGCCAGCAGCCCGCAGGGAAGGGGTGGAAACACCATATATTTT. Full variable domain (remainder filled in from reference TRBV7-9 and TRBJ1-3): DTGVSQNPRHKITKRGQNVTFRCDPISEHNRLYWYRQTLGQGPEFLTYFQNEAQLEKSRLLSDRFSAERPKGSFSTLEIQRTEQGDSAMYLCASSPQGRGGNTIYFGEGSWLTVV.

Many counts were recorded for this clonotype. This sequence joins TRBV6-9 and TRBJ2-1, with TRBD2 identical over 9 bases. CDR3 length equals 17 residues. V lost 11 bases and J lost 1; bases outside the gene matches: 15. The germline V gene has CDR1 MNHGY and CDR2 SVAAGI. The CDR3 DNA follows: TGTGCCCCCCCGGGGGTCCGTAGCGGGAGTTCCTACAATGAGCAGTTCTTC. Protein sequence: CAPPGVRSGSSYNEQFF.

This clonotype was seen repeatedly, ten times or more. This chain connects TRBV5-1 to TRBJ2-7; D is ambiguous. The germline V gene encodes CDR1 SGHRS and CDR2 YFSETQ. Trimming stripped 3 bases from V and 6 bases from J, with 13 bases between. The CDR3 is made up of 13 amino acids. This chain's CDR3 is CASSSPAGREQYF. The CDR3 coding sequence is TGCGCCAGCAGCTCGCCAGCCGGACGCGAGCAGTACTTC.

This clonotype was found many times. The chain is built from TRBV5-1 and TRBJ1-1; possible D gene TRBD1, 5 bases. Trimming cost V 6 bases and J 4 bases, with 16 bases left between them. The CDR3 covers 14 residues. The germline V gene has CDR1 SGHRS and CDR2 YFSETQ. For the CDR3, the DNA is TGCGCCAGCACCTTCAGGGAGAGCAGCACTGAAGCTTTCTTT. It translates to CASTFRESSTEAFF.

In this sample, this clonotype turned up many times. V gene TRBV10-3 combines with J gene TRBJ2-1; D is possibly TRBD1 or TRBD2 (6 bases each). The germline V and J ends were trimmed by 11 bases and 6 bases, with 14 bases remaining between them. The CDR3 is made up of 12 amino acids. Germline V lookup: CDR1 ENHRY, CDR2 SYGVKD. CDR3 sequence (DNA): TGTGCCTCTAGGGGGGAAACCAATGAGCAGTTCTTC. Its protein is CASRGETNEQFF.

This clonotype was recorded at least ten times. The chain has TRBV25-1 and TRBJ1-4; no reliable D call. Germline V CDR1 and CDR2: MGHDK, SYGVNS. Trimming removed 3 bases from V and 3 bases from J, with 8 bases in between. The CDR3 totals 14 residues. Here the CDR3 DNA reads TGTGCCAGCAGTGACTGGGCGGCTAATGAAAAACTGTTTTTT. Translation gives CASSDWAANEKLFF.

This clonotype occurred a few times. The chain carries TRBV20-1 and TRBJ2-1; 9 nucleotides align to TRBD1. The length of the CDR3 is 16 residues. V trimming: 1 base; J trimming: 2 bases; junction bases outside the gene matches: 6. Per the germline V gene, CDR1 is DFQATT and CDR2 is SNEGSKA (reference sequence). In DNA, the CDR3 is TGCAGTGCTAGAGCTCCGGGACAGGGAACCTACAATGAGCAGTTCTTC. Its protein is CSARAPGQGTYNEQFF.

This clonotype appeared many times. The chain recombines TRBV14 with TRBJ1-2, with TRBD1 as a possible D gene (6 bases). V lost 0 bases to trimming and J lost 5 bases, with 16 bases between them. Germline CDR1 SGHDN, CDR2 FVKESK. The CDR3 sequence is 16 residues long. Here the CDR3 reads CASSQDWDTPEYGYTF. The CDR3 DNA sequence: TGTGCCAGCAGCCAAGATTGGGACACCCCAGAATATGGCTACACCTTC.

This clonotype was recorded at least ten times. The V call is TRBV7-2, the J call TRBJ2-6; D possibly uses TRBD1 or TRBD2 (6 bases each). Looked up from germline, CDR1 is SGHTA and CDR2 is FQGNSA. The CDR3 loop spans 15 amino acids. V lost 5 bases, J lost 2 bases, and 10 bases lay in between. Here the CDR3 DNA reads TGTGCCAGCAGCCCCGGGGGCGCTGGGGCCAACGTCCTGACTTTC. It encodes CASSPGGAGANVLTF.

The rearrangement uses TRBV14 and TRBJ2-3, with D hard to call. CDR3 length: 11 residues. From germline, CDR1 is SGHDN and CDR2 FVKESK. V was clipped by 1 base and J by 7 bases, with 3 bases between them. The CDR3 coding sequence is TGTGCCAGCAGCCAAGTGAATACGCAGTATTTT. Its translation: CASSQVNTQYF. The complete variable domain, with remaining parts taken from reference TRBV14 and TRBJ2-3, reads EAGVTQFPSHSVIEKGQTVTLRCDPISGHDNLYWYRRVMGKEIKFLLHFVKESKQDESGMPNNRFLAERTGGTYSTLKVQPAELEDSGVYFCASSQVNTQYFGPGTRLTVL.

Many counts were recorded for this clonotype. V gene TRBV24-1 combines with J gene TRBJ1-1; 7 nucleotides align to TRBD1. This CDR3 region has 15 residues. V lost 2 bases, J lost 6 bases, and 8 bases stayed unmatched. The germline gives CDR1 KGHDR, CDR2 SFDVKD. CDR3 loop: CATSDSDRRYAEAFF. In DNA, the CDR3 is TGTGCCACCAGTGATTCGGACAGGAGGTACGCTGAAGCTTTCTTT.

This clonotype has a count of ten or more. This chain links TRBV12-3 or TRBV12-4 with TRBJ2-1, with D maybe TRBD2 (6 bases). The CDR3 contains 14 residues. V lost 8 bases to trimming and J lost 4 bases, with 15 bases between them. CDR3 in amino acids: CASAATSTYNEQFF. Here the CDR3 DNA reads TGTGCCAGCGCGGCGACTAGTACGTACAATGAGCAGTTCTTC.

In this sample, this clonotype turned up many times. The chain combines TRBV5-1 with TRBJ1-2; 7 nucleotides agree with TRBD1. V shed 4 bases, J shed 3 bases, and the junction held 9 bases outside the gene matches. CDR1 is SGHRS and CDR2 is YFSETQ in the germline V gene. This CDR3 region has 15 residues. The CDR3 loop reads CASSTVTGTDYGYTF. The CDR3 DNA follows: TGCGCCAGCAGCACAGTAACCGGGACAGACTATGGCTACACCTTC.

This clonotype was seen ten or more times. The CDR3 spells CASSFRRLAGDTYEQYF. The CDR3 DNA follows: TGTGCCAGCAGCTTCCGAAGACTAGCGGGCGACACCTACGAGCAGTACTTC. The chain recombines TRBV7-9 with TRBJ2-7, with 10 bases that match TRBD2. The CDR3 totals 17 residues. Germline CDR1 is SEHNR and CDR2 is FQNEAQ (reference sequence). J was trimmed by 2 bases and V by 3 bases; bases with no gene match: 10.

Ten or more counts support this clonotype. This chain uses TRBV12-3 or TRBV12-4 with TRBJ2-5; 9 bases map to TRBD2. Trimming took 6 bases from V and 4 from J; bases not matched to a gene: 0. The CDR3 sequence is 12 residues long. CDR3 residues: CASRLAGETQYF. The CDR3 nucleotides read TGTGCCAGCAGACTAGCGGGAGAGACCCAGTACTTC.

This clonotype was observed at least ten times. This chain links TRBV12-3 or TRBV12-4 with TRBJ2-7; TRBD1 is a possible D gene (5 bases). The length of the CDR3 is 12 residues. The germline V and J ends were trimmed by 3 bases and 5 bases, with 8 bases remaining between them. As DNA, the CDR3 is TGTGCCAGCAGTTTGGGGCTAGACGAGCAGTACTTC. Its protein is CASSLGLDEQYF.

Ten or more counts support this clonotype. V and J are TRBV7-3 and TRBJ2-3, with 9 bases that match TRBD2. V was pared by 6 bases and J by 2 bases, with 9 bases of the junction left unmatched. The CDR3 runs 16 residues. Germline assignment: CDR1 SGHTA and CDR2 FQGTGA. This chain's CDR3 is CASSLRLAGNTDTQYF. DNA for the CDR3: TGTGCCAGCAGTCTACGCCTAGCGGGAAACACAGATACGCAGTATTTT.

This clonotype has only a few counts. This chain uses TRBV5-1 with TRBJ2-7; 8 bases map to TRBD1. V lost 3 bases to trimming and J lost 5 bases; unmatched junction nucleotides: 10. Germline V CDR1 and CDR2: SGHRS, YFSETQ. This CDR3 spans 15 amino acids. CDR3 coding DNA: TGCGCCAGCAGCTCCCTGGACAGGGAGCAGGACGAGCAGTACTTC. Translation gives CASSSLDREQDEQYF.